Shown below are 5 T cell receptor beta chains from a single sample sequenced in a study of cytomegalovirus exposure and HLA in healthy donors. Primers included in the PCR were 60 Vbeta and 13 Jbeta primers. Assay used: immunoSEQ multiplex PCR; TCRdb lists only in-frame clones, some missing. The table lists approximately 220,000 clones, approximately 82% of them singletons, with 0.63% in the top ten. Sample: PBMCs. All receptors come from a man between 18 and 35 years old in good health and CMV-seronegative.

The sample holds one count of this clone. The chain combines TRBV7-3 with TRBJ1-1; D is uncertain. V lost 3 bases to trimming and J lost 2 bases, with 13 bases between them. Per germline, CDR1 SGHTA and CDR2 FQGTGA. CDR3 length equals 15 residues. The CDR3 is CASSFPRGDNTEAFF. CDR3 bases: TGTGCCAGCAGCTTCCCCCGTGGAGATAACACTGAAGCTTTCTTT. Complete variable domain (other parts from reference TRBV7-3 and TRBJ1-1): GAGVSQTPSNKVTEKGKYVELRCDPISGHTALYWYRQSLGQGPEFLIYFQGTGAADDSGLPNDRFFAVRPEGSVSTLKIQRTERGDSAVYLCASSFPRGDNTEAFFGQGTRLTVV.

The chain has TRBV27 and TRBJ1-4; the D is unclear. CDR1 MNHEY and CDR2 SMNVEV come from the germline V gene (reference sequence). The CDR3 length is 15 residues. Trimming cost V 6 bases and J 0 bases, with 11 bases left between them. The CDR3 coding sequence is TGTGCCAGCAGGAGTCAGGCTGCAACTAATGAAAAACTGTTTTTT. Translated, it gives CASRSQAATNEKLFF.

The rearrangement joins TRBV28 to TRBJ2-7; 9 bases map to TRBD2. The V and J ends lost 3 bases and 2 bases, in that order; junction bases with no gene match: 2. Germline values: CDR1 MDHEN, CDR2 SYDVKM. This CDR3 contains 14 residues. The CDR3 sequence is CASSLTSGPYEQYF. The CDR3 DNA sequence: TGTGCCAGCAGTTTGACTAGCGGCCCCTACGAGCAGTACTTC.

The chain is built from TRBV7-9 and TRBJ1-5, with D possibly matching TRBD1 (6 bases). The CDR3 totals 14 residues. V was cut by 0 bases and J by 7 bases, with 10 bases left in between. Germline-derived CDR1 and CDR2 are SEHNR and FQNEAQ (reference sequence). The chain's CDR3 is CASSLAEGGQPQHF. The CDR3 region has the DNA TGTGCCAGCAGCTTAGCGGAAGGGGGACAGCCCCAGCATTTT.

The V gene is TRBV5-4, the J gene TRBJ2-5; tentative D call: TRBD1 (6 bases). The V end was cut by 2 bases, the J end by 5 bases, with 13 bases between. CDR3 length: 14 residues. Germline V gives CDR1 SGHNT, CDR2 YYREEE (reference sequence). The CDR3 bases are TGTGCCAGCAGCTTACAGGGTAGCGTTGAGACCCAGTACTTC. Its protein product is CASSLQGSVETQYF. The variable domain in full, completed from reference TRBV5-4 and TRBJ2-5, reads ETGVTQSPTHLIKTRGQQVTLRCSSQSGHNTVSWYQQALGQGPQFIFQYYREEENGRGNFPPRFSGLQFPNYSSELNVNALELDDSALYLCASSLQGSVETQYFGPGTRLLVL.